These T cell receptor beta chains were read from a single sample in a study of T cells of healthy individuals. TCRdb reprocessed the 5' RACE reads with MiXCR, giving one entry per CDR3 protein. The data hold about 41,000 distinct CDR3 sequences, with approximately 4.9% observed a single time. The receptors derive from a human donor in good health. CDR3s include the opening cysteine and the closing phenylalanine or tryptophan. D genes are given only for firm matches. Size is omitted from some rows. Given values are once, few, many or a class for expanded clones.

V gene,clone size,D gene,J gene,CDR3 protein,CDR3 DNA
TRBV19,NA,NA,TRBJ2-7,CASSIAVGAYEQYF,TGTGCCAGTAGTATAGCGGTTGGAGCCTACGAGCAGTACTTC
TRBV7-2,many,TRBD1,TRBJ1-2,CASLVGGWNGYTF,TGTGCCAGCTTAGTAGGGGGCTGGAATGGCTACACCTTC
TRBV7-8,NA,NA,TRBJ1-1,CASSLTGSYTEAFF,TGTGCCAGCAGCTTAACAGGGTCGTACACTGAAGCTTTCTTT
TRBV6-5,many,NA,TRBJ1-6,CASSYSSGGANNSPLHF,TGTGCCAGCAGTTACTCATCGGGGGGAGCCAATAATTCACCCCTCCACTTT
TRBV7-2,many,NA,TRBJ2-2,CASSPGGGGGNTGELFF,TGTGCCAGCAGCCCAGGGGGAGGCGGGGGGAACACCGGGGAGCTGTTTTTT
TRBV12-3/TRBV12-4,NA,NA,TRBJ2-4,CACASGDRIQYF,TGTGCCTGCGCCTCGGGAGATCGCATTCAGTACTTC
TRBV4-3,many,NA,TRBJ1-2,CASSQGRQTYYGYTF,TGCGCCAGCAGCCAAGGCCGACAGACCTACTATGGCTACACCTTC
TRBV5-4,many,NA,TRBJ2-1,CASSGRADSYNEQFF,TGTGCCAGCAGCGGAAGGGCTGACTCCTACAATGAGCAGTTCTTC
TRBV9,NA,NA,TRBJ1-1,CASSTSTGLGITEAFF,TGTGCCAGCAGCACCTCGACAGGATTGGGGATCACTGAAGCTTTCTTT
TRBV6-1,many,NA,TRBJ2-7,CASSLRGGYEQYF,TGTGCCAGCAGCCTCAGGGGGGGGTACGAGCAGTACTTC
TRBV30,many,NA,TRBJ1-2,CACAPQASYGYTF,TGTGCCTGCGCCCCCCAGGCAAGCTATGGCTACACCTTC
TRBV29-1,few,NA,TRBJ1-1,CSVVGTLQVEAFF,TGCAGCGTTGTCGGGACTCTGCAAGTTGAAGCTTTCTTT
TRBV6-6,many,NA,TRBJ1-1,CASSYPLWGPSMNTEAFF,TGTGCCAGCAGTTACCCCCTATGGGGGCCATCGATGAACACTGAAGCTTTCTTT
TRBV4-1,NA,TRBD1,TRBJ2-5,CASSRDRQETQYF,TGCGCCAGCAGCCGGGACAGGCAAGAGACCCAGTACTTC
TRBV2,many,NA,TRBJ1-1,CASSELRVWGTEAFF,TGTGCCAGCAGTGAATTGCGGGTTTGGGGCACTGAAGCTTTCTTT
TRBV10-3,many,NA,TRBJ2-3,CAILTSDTQYF,TGTGCCATCTTAACTTCAGATACGCAGTATTTT
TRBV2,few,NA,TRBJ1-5,CASSGVNQPQHF,TGTGCCAGCAGTGGGGTGAATCAGCCCCAGCATTTT
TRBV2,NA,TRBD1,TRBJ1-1,CASSGWSGQGAEAFF,TGTGCCAGCAGTGGATGGTCGGGACAGGGGGCTGAAGCTTTCTTT
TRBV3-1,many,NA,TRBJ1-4,CASSQESPAQGQNEKLFF,TGTGCCAGCAGCCAAGAAAGTCCGGCTCAGGGGCAAAATGAAAAACTGTTTTTT
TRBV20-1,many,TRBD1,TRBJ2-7,CSANPGQRYEQYF,TGCAGTGCTAATCCGGGACAGCGGTACGAGCAGTACTTC
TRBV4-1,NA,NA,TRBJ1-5,CASSLGVSRNQPQHF,TGCGCCAGCAGCCTTGGGGTAAGCCGCAATCAGCCCCAGCATTTT
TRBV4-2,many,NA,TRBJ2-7,CASSQEKRYPYEQYF,TGTGCCAGCAGCCAAGAAAAGCGGTATCCCTACGAGCAGTACTTC
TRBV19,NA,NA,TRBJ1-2,CASTGAYYGYTF,TGTGCCAGTACAGGGGCATACTATGGCTACACCTTC
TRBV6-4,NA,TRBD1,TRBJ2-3,CASSDSQGATDTQYF,TGTGCCAGCAGTGACTCACAGGGGGCCACAGATACGCAGTATTTT
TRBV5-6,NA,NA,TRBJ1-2,CASSLTGMGYTF,TGTGCCAGCAGCTTAACGGGTATGGGCTACACCTTC
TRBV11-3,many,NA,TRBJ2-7,CASSLGVGSYEQYF,TGTGCCAGCAGCTTAGGAGTTGGTTCGTACGAGCAGTACTTC
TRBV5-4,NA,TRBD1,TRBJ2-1,CASSLARQGLREQFF,TGTGCCAGCAGCTTGGCCCGACAGGGCCTCAGAGAGCAGTTCTTC
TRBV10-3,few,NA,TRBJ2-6,CAISESKQAGANVLTF,TGTGCCATCAGTGAGTCGAAACAGGCTGGGGCCAACGTCCTGACTTTC
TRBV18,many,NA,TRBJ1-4,CASSIRGSSNEKLFF,TGTGCCAGCTCAATAAGGGGCAGTTCTAATGAAAAACTGTTTTTT